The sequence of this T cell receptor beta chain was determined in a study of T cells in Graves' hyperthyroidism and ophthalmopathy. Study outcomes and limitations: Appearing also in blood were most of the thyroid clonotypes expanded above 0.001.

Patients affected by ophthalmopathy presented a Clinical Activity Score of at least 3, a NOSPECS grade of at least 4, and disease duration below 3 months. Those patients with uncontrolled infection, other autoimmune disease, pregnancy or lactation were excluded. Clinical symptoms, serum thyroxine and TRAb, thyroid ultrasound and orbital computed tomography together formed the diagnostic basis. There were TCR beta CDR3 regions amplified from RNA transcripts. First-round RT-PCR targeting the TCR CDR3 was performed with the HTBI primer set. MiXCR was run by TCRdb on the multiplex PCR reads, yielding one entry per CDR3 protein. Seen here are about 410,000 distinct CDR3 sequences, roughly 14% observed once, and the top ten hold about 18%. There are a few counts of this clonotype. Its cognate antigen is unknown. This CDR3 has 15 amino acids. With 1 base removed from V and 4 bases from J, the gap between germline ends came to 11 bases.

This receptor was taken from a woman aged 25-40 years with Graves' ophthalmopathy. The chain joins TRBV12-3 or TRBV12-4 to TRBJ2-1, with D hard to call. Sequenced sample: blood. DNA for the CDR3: TGTGCCAGCAGTTTAGACGGGCTCGGTTACAATGAGCAGTTCTTC. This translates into CASSLDGLGYNEQFF.